This TCR beta chain was recorded in a study of blood T cell repertoires in COVID-19. Produced via immunoSEQ multiplex PCR; TCRdb's table is partial and in-frame only. Found here are more than 300,000 clones, roughly 88% of them singletons; the top ten hold about 1.6%. V was clipped by 6 bases and J by 6 bases; unmatched bases: 15. The CDR3 covers 17 residues. The germline gives CDR1 KGHSH, CDR2 LQKENI. The sequence was obtained from a woman between 45 and 60 years old with acute or convalescent COVID-19. The sample taken for sequencing was peripheral blood. The chain couples TRBV18 to TRBJ2-7; 12 bases fit TRBD1. CDR3 in amino acids: CASSRDRGLKVGGEQYF. The CDR3 region has the DNA TGTGCCAGCTCGCGGGACAGGGGGCTAAAAGTAGGAGGCGAGCAGTACTTC.